This T cell receptor (beta chain) was sequenced during a study of blood T cell repertoires in COVID-19. In the study overall: Sites across the United States, Italy and Spain contributed samples from acute and convalescent COVID-19. PBMCs, B-cell-depleted T cells, or T cells provided the cDNA or gDNA that made up the material.

Per the original data handling: Amplification from reference gene primers served as the basis for estimated nucleated cell counts. Clones were sequenced by immunoSEQ multiplex PCR, and TCRdb holds only the in-frame ones, with some missing. V, J and clone size are those of that table, while D and trimming were read from the DNA. The sample gives more than 95,000 clones, less than 90% of which show up once; 2% to 2.5% is in the top ten. There are 16 residues in the CDR3. Trimming at V came to 0 bases and at J to 8 bases, leaving 9 bases not matched to a gene. CDR1 ENHRY and CDR2 SYGVKD come from the germline V gene.

The chain has TRBV10-3 and TRBJ1-4, with TRBD1 matching 7 bases. The source material was peripheral blood. The TCR sequence derives from a man aged 30 to 39 with acute or convalescent COVID-19. For the CDR3, the DNA is TGTGCCATCAGTGAGTCGACAGGGAACTTCGGGGAAAAACTGTTTTTT. This translates into CAISESTGNFGEKLFF.